The present T cell receptor beta chain was sequenced within a study of post-analysis software for immune sequencing data. Study results and caveats: In patients, five TRBV segments were more frequent than in controls, with TRBV5-6, TRBV5-1 and TRBV20-1 among them.

Many counts were recorded for this clonotype. What it recognizes is unknown. Built from TCR beta cDNA, the libraries had unique molecular identifiers in them. TCRdb reanalysed the PCR reads using MiXCR and keeps one entry per CDR3 protein. In the table there are roughly 600,000 distinct CDR3 sequences, roughly 46% of which are singletons. Trimming took 0 bases from V and 6 from J, leaving 7 bases between them. The CDR3 consists of 13 residues. The germline V gene encodes CDR1 SGHKS and CDR2 YYEKEE (reference sequence). The source is a girl aged 10 to 17 with multiple sclerosis. V gene TRBV5-5 combines with J gene TRBJ2-1; TRBD2 is a possible D gene (6 bases). Sequencing was performed on blood. The CDR3 DNA is TGTGCCAGCAGCTTGGAACTAGCCAATGAGCAGTTCTTC. Amino acid sequence: CASSLELANEQFF.